This T cell receptor (beta chain) came from a study of blood T cell repertoires in COVID-19. Study background: PBMCs, B-cell-depleted T cells, or T cells were the source of the cDNA or gDNA that made up the material.

Trimming cost V 9 bases and J 2 bases; bases outside gene matches: 10. The CDR3 runs 15 residues. CDR1 is LNHDA and CDR2 is SQIVND in the germline V gene (reference sequence). Original processing methods: Nucleated cell number was recorded as an estimate derived from reference gene primer amplification. Profiled with immunoSEQ multiplex PCR; TCRdb holds only in-frame clones, not every one. That table supplies the V and J calls and clone size; D and trimming were determined from the DNA. The sample consists of some 26,000 clones, 82% of them appearing once. What was sequenced was peripheral blood. This sequence was found in a man older than 75 with active or convalescent COVID-19. J is TRBJ2-5 and V is TRBV19, with 9 positions matching TRBD1. CDR3 in DNA: TGTGCCAGCAGAACCGGGACAGGGATACAAGAGACCCAGTACTTC. This codes for CASRTGTGIQETQYF.